Listed below are T cell receptor beta chains from one sample, sequenced in a study of cytomegalovirus exposure and HLA in healthy donors. Some clones are missing from TCRdb's copy, which holds only in-frame ones; the method was immunoSEQ multiplex PCR. The profile shows some 130,000 clones, roughly 80% of them singletons. Sequenced input: PBMCs. These receptors all stem from a male donor in good health and CMV-seropositive. Each CDR3 is given with its conserved first and last residue. The D gene is left open where the match is weak. Not every row has a clone size; where given, it reads once, few, many or a size class.

.	TRBV28	.	TRBJ2-3	TGTGCCAGCAGTGCGCCGAGGTTCGATACGCAGTATTTT	CASSAPRFDTQYF
.	TRBV27	.	TRBJ2-1	TGTGCCAGCAGTTTATTTCGGGAGAGCGACAATGAGCAGTTCTTC	CASSLFRESDNEQFF
.	TRBV2	TRBD1	TRBJ2-6	TGTGCCAGCGCAGGGGGCTCTGGGGCCAACGTCCTGACTTTC	CASAGGSGANVLTF
few	TRBV29-1	TRBD2	TRBJ2-7	TGCAGCACCGTTACCGGGGGGGAGCAGTACTTC	CSTVTGGEQYF
.	TRBV13	.	TRBJ2-7	TGTGCCAGCAGCTGGAGTCAGTCGGAGCAGTACTTC	CASSWSQSEQYF
.	TRBV6-1	.	TRBJ2-3	TGTGCCAGCAGTGCCCTCTCAGGCACAGATACGCAGTATTTT	CASSALSGTDTQYF
.	TRBV5-1	.	TRBJ2-3	TGCGCCAGCAGCCTCCCACAAGATACGCAGTATTTT	CASSLPQDTQYF
.	TRBV11-2	.	TRBJ2-5	TGTGCCAGCAGCTTAGGACAGCCTGAGACCCAGTACTTC	CASSLGQPETQYF
.	TRBV11-3	TRBD1	TRBJ2-5	TGTGCCAGCAGCCCCGGGACAGGCCCTAGATTCCAAGAGACCCAGTACTTC	CASSPGTGPRFQETQYF
.	TRBV28	.	TRBJ1-4	TGTGCCAGCAGTTTAGGTCAGGTTGAAAAACTGTTTTTT	CASSLGQVEKLFF
.	TRBV7-3	TRBD2	TRBJ2-1	TGTGCCAGCAGTTCGGGGACTAGCGGGAGTAGGGAGTTCTTC	CASSSGTSGSREFF
.	TRBV5-1	TRBD2	TRBJ2-7	TGCGCCAGCAGCTTGCCTGGGACTATATACGAGCAGTACTTC	CASSLPGTIYEQYF
once	TRBV19	TRBD1	TRBJ2-3	TGTGCCAGCCAAACGGACAGGGGAACAGATACGCAGTATTTT	CASQTDRGTDTQYF
.	TRBV14	TRBD2	TRBJ2-3	TGTGCCAGCAGCCAAGCAAGGGGTAGACTAGCGGGGACAACGCAGTATTTT	CASSQARGRLAGTTQYF
.	TRBV7-3	TRBD2	TRBJ2-1	TGTGCCAGCAGTTTTAGCGGGAGTGGGAGCAATGAGCAGTTCTTC	CASSFSGSGSNEQFF
.	TRBV6-1	TRBD1	TRBJ1-1	TGTGCCAGCAGGCCCCAGGGGGCAGGGGCTGAAGCTTTCTTT	CASRPQGAGAEAFF
.	TRBV9	TRBD1	TRBJ2-5	TGTGCCAGCAGCGTAGCAGGGGGAGAGACCCAGTACTTC	CASSVAGGETQYF
.	TRBV7-9	.	TRBJ2-7	TGTGCCAGCAGCCCCAGACTAGGAGGCACGTATGAGCAGTACTTC	CASSPRLGGTYEQYF
.	TRBV5-1	TRBD1	TRBJ2-7	TGCGCCAGCAGCTTGGGACAGGGGGTCTACGAGCAGTACTTC	CASSLGQGVYEQYF
.	TRBV30	TRBD1	TRBJ1-2	TGTGCCTGGAGCCGTCCGGGACAGGGAAGGTATGGCTACACCTTC	CAWSRPGQGRYGYTF
.	TRBV28	.	TRBJ1-2	TGTGCCAGCAGTGCGTACTATGGCTACACCTTC	CASSAYYGYTF
.	TRBV7-3	.	TRBJ2-2	TGTGCCAGCAGCTTAACGGAATCCGGTACGGGCGGGGAGCTGTTTTTT	CASSLTESGTGGELFF
.	TRBV10-3	TRBD1	TRBJ2-1	TGTGCCATCAGTACAGGGGACGGTGAGCAGTTCTTC	CAISTGDGEQFF
.	TRBV7-9	.	TRBJ1-1	TGTACCAGCAGATCTACAGCGGCGGGCACTGAAGCTTTCTTT	CTSRSTAAGTEAFF
.	TRBV11-3	.	TRBJ1-2	TGTGCCAGCAGCTTAGGCCGGTATGGCTACACCTTC	CASSLGRYGYTF
.	TRBV6-1	TRBD1	TRBJ1-2	TGTGCCAGCAGTGAGAGGACAGGAGACTATGGCTACACCTTC	CASSERTGDYGYTF
.	TRBV7-7	TRBD1	TRBJ1-4	TGTGCTAGCAGCCCGAGACAGGGAGAAAAACTGTTTTTT	CASSPRQGEKLFF
.	TRBV7-3	TRBD2	TRBJ2-1	TGTGCCAGCAGCTTAGTGGCTAGCGGGAGTGGGGATGAGCAGTTCTTC	CASSLVASGSGDEQFF
.	TRBV29-1	.	TRBJ2-1	TGCAGCGCGGCCACCGGGACTGCGGTCGATGAGCAGTTCTTC	CSAATGTAVDEQFF
.	TRBV19	TRBD1	TRBJ1-1	TGTGCCAGCTCGGGACAGGTGGAAGGTGAAGCTTTCTTT	CASSGQVEGEAFF
.	TRBV19	TRBD2	TRBJ2-4	TGTGCCAGTAGTATAGGGACTAGCGGGCTTAAAAACATTCAGTACTTC	CASSIGTSGLKNIQYF
once	TRBV29-1	.	TRBJ1-2	TGCAGCGTTGAAGAATTCGGGAATGGCTACACCTTC	CSVEEFGNGYTF
.	TRBV30	.	TRBJ2-5	TGTGCCTGGAGAGTCGGCGGAAGCCAAGAGACCCAGTACTTC	CAWRVGGSQETQYF
.	TRBV28	TRBD1	TRBJ1-2	TGTGCCAGCAGCAAACCCGGGACAGGAAGCTATGGCTACACCTTC	CASSKPGTGSYGYTF
.	TRBV5-6	.	TRBJ2-2	TGTGCCAGCGGGGGGAACGCCGGGGAGCTGTTTTTT	CASGGNAGELFF
once	TRBV11-2	TRBD2	TRBJ2-7	TGTGCCAGCAGCTCCCAGGGGACTAGCGGACCCTACGAGCAGTACTTC	CASSSQGTSGPYEQYF
.	TRBV2	.	TRBJ2-3	TGTGCCAGCAGTCCCTCCAGGGGTTGGGGCACAGATACGCAGTATTTT	CASSPSRGWGTDTQYF
.	TRBV29-1	TRBD2	TRBJ2-3	TGCAGCTTTAGGACTAGCGGGAGTCACCGAGATACGCAGTATTTT	CSFRTSGSHRDTQYF
.	TRBV19	.	TRBJ2-1	TGTGCCAGTAGTATCGGGTCAAACTCCTACAATGAGCAGTTCTTC	CASSIGSNSYNEQFF
.	TRBV7-9	TRBD2	TRBJ2-4	TGTTCCAGCAGCTTAACCGCGACTAGCGGGAGCATCAACATTCAGTACTTC	CSSSLTATSGSINIQYF
.	TRBV9	TRBD1	TRBJ1-2	TGTGCCAGCAGCGATCGGGACAGGGTTAACTATGGCTACACCTTC	CASSDRDRVNYGYTF
once	TRBV27	.	TRBJ2-3	TGTGCCAGCAGCTTGTCCGGGGGGCGGGCAGGCACAGATACGCAGTATTTT	CASSLSGGRAGTDTQYF
.	TRBV9	TRBD2	TRBJ2-3	TGTGCCAGCAGCCTTAGCGGGAGAGCCGATACGCAGTATTTT	CASSLSGRADTQYF
.	TRBV4-3	.	TRBJ1-1	TGCGCCAGCAGCCAAGTCGACGGGGGGGAGGGGAACACTGAAGCTTTCTTT	CASSQVDGGEGNTEAFF
.	TRBV11-2	TRBD1	TRBJ1-1	TGTGCCAGCAGCTTGACAGGGGGCACTGAAGCTTTCTTT	CASSLTGGTEAFF
.	TRBV7-6	.	TRBJ2-5	TGTGCCAGCAGCCGGTGGGGAGAAGAGACCCAGTACTTC	CASSRWGEETQYF
.	TRBV6-6	.	TRBJ2-7	TGTGCCAGCAGTTACTCGACGGGGTGGGAGCAGTACTTC	CASSYSTGWEQYF
once	TRBV10-3	.	TRBJ2-2	TGTGCCATCAGTGTAGTCGAGGGATCGGGGGAGCTGTTTTTT	CAISVVEGSGELFF
.	TRBV5-8	TRBD1	TRBJ2-3	TGTGCCAGCAGCTTGTGGGGACAGGGGGCGGCAGATACGCAGTATTTT	CASSLWGQGAADTQYF
.	TRBV6-1	TRBD2	TRBJ2-1	TGTGCCAGCAGTGAAGCTGCACTAGCGGTTATTGAGCAGTTCTTC	CASSEAALAVIEQFF
.	TRBV7-6	.	TRBJ2-5	TGTGCCAGCAGCTTCACTGGCAGGGGCCAAGAGACCCAGTACTTC	CASSFTGRGQETQYF
.	TRBV6-9	.	TRBJ2-3	TGTGCCAGCAGTCAGTCCCCTGGGGGGAGCTCACCAGATACGCAGTATTTT	CASSQSPGGSSPDTQYF
.	TRBV29-1	TRBD2	TRBJ2-1	TGCAGCGGCCACGGGAGGCCCTACAATGAGCAGTTCTTC	CSGHGRPYNEQFF
.	TRBV5-6	.	TRBJ2-3	TGTGCCAGCAGCTTTCCCGACAGGCCAGATACGCAGTATTTT	CASSFPDRPDTQYF